A single sample is the source of the 27 T cell receptor beta chains below, sequenced in a study of blood T cell repertoires in COVID-19. The repertoire was sequenced with immunoSEQ multiplex PCR; TCRdb's copy has only in-frame clones and lacks some. The table shows about 170,000 clones, with around 82% occurring only once. The specimen was peripheral blood. The receptors originated from a woman between 65 and 79 years old who had recovered from COVID-19.

This chain links TRBV19 with TRBJ2-3; D gene unclear. This CDR3 contains 13 residues. Germline lookup yields CDR1 LNHDA and CDR2 SQIVND (reference sequence). V shed 5 bases and J shed 2 bases, with 8 bases lying between them. In nucleotides, the CDR3 is TGTGCCAGTAGTGGGCAGCACACAGATACGCAGTATTTT. Translating gives CASSGQHTDTQYF. The whole variable domain, filled in from reference TRBV19 and TRBJ2-3, reads DGGITQSPKYLFRKEGQNVTLSCEQNLNHDAMYWYRQDPGQGLRLIYYSQIVNDFQKGDIAEGYSVSREKKESFPLTVTSAQKNPTAFYLCASSGQHTDTQYFGPGTRLTVL.

The chain is built from TRBV15 and TRBJ1-5, with TRBD1 identical over 9 bases. The germline gives CDR1 LNHNV, CDR2 YYDKDF (reference sequence). This CDR3 has 14 residues. V dropped 6 bases and J dropped 10; count of bases not matched to a gene: 10. CDR3 sequence: CATRDTGGRGPQHF. CDR3 nucleotide sequence: TGTGCCACCAGGGATACAGGGGGCCGTGGCCCCCAGCATTTT.

This chain links TRBV7-8 with TRBJ2-5; 9 positions match TRBD1. CDR1 is SGHVS, CDR2 FQNEAQ, per germline. V shed 5 bases and J 4 bases; nucleotides not matched to a gene: 5. This CDR3 has 14 residues. The CDR3 DNA is TGTGCCAGCAGCCCAGGGACAGGGAGAGAGACCCAGTACTTC. It is translated as CASSPGTGRETQYF.

The chain employs TRBV7-9 and TRBJ2-7; D gene ambiguous. The V end lost 7 bases, the J end lost 2 bases, and 6 bases lay between the germline ends. In germline, CDR1 is SEHNR, CDR2 FQNEAQ (reference sequence). This CDR3 spans 11 amino acids. Here the CDR3 DNA reads TGTGCCAGCACCGACACCTACGAGCAGTACTTC. Protein product: CASTDTYEQYF.

This clone was seen more than once but under ten times. The gene calls are TRBV7-9 and TRBJ1-2; a possible D gene is TRBD1 (5 bases). V was clipped by 0 bases and J by 6 bases, with 8 bases between them. The CDR3 loop spans 13 amino acids. The germline V gene has CDR1 SEHNR and CDR2 FQNEAQ (reference sequence). CDR3 amino acids: CASSLARDDGYTF. In DNA, the CDR3 is TGTGCCAGCAGCTTAGCCAGGGATGATGGCTACACCTTC.

This clone was picked up a small number of times. V gene TRBV5-1 combines with J gene TRBJ1-4, with D possibly being TRBD1 (5 bases). Per germline, CDR1 SGHRS and CDR2 YFSETQ. The length of the CDR3 is 15 residues. Trimming took off 4 bases at V and 7 bases at J, with 17 bases between the two ends. CDR3 protein: CASSPLAGRGEKLFF. CDR3 nucleotides: TGCGCCAGCAGCCCTCTAGCAGGGAGGGGTGAAAAACTGTTTTTT.

Here the CDR3 reads CSVDRGRRSDTQYF. Here the CDR3 DNA reads TGCAGCGTTGACCGAGGGAGGAGATCTGATACGCAGTATTTT. The chain is built from TRBV29-1 and TRBJ2-3; D may be TRBD2 (6 bases). This CDR3 has 14 residues. The V gene's germline CDR1 is SQVTM and CDR2 ANQGSEA. Trimming left V 3 bases short and J 6 bases short, with 16 bases between.

The CDR3 is CASGPPGQGLHEQYF. CDR3 nucleotides: TGTGCTAGTGGTCCTCCGGGACAGGGGCTACACGAGCAGTACTTC. This chain connects TRBV12-5 to TRBJ2-7, with 10 bases fitting TRBD1. CDR3 length: 15 amino acids. Germline assignment: CDR1 LGHNT and CDR2 FRNRAP. V shed 5 bases, J shed 5 bases, and the junction held 9 bases outside the gene matches.

The genes are TRBV3-1 (or the pseudogene TRBV3-2) and TRBJ2-1, with 8 bases that match TRBD2. After removal of 7 bases from V and 2 bases from J, the junction contained 7 bases not matched to a gene. The germline CDR1 and CDR2 sequences are LGHDT and YNNKEL (reference sequence). The CDR3 is 15 amino acids. The CDR3 nucleotides read TGTGCCAGCACCCCAGCGGGAGAGGCCTACAATGAGCAGTTCTTC. Protein sequence: CASTPAGEAYNEQFF.

This clone was counted a single time. The DNA of the CDR3 is TGTGCCAGCAGCTTAGTGGTTGGGGACAGGGGGTCGGGCGGCTACACCTTC. This gives the protein CASSLVVGDRGSGGYTF. V and J are TRBV7-2 and TRBJ1-2; 11 nucleotides align to TRBD1. This CDR3 comprises 17 residues. The germline CDR1 and CDR2 sequences are SGHTA and FQGNSA. V was clipped by 1 base and J by 8 bases; unmatched bases: 12.

This clone was counted between two and nine times. The J gene is TRBJ2-6, the V gene TRBV18, with 7 bases aligning to TRBD1. Germline lookup yields CDR1 KGHSH and CDR2 LQKENI. The CDR3 length is 17 residues. V was pared by 5 bases and J by 1 base, with 8 bases of the junction left unmatched. The CDR3 spells CASSETGTTSGANVLTF. In nucleotides, the CDR3 is TGTGCCAGCTCAGAGACAGGGACGACATCTGGGGCCAACGTCCTGACTTTC.

The chain uses TRBV11-2 and TRBJ2-5, with TRBD2 matching 8 bases. V lost 4 bases to trimming and J lost 3 bases; unmatched junction nucleotides: 1. The germline V gene has CDR1 SGHAT and CDR2 FQNNGV. The CDR3 loop spans 13 amino acids. The chain's CDR3 is CASSWRGEETQYF. CDR3 coding DNA: TGTGCCAGCAGCTGGCGGGGGGAAGAGACCCAGTACTTC.

The chain recombines TRBV18 with TRBJ2-7; 8 nucleotides match TRBD1. The germline CDR1 and CDR2 sequences are KGHSH and LQKENI. The CDR3 has 14 amino acids. V was clipped by 4 bases and J by 2 bases; unmatched bases: 4. DNA of the CDR3: TGTGCCAGCTCACGGGACAGGTCCCCCTACGAGCAGTACTTC. Residues: CASSRDRSPYEQYF.

Here the CDR3 reads CASSSRVAGALYEQYF. CDR3 DNA sequence: TGTGCCAGCAGCTCCCGAGTAGCGGGAGCCCTCTACGAGCAGTACTTC. This rearrangement joins TRBV7-2 to TRBJ2-7; 9 bases fit TRBD2. Germline CDR1 is SGHTA and CDR2 is FQGNSA. Trimming removed 4 bases from V and 3 bases from J; junction bases left unmatched: 10. The CDR3 extends over 16 amino acids.

The rearrangement joins TRBV30 to TRBJ1-5, with D perhaps matching TRBD1 (5 bases). The germline V and J ends were trimmed by 2 bases and 7 bases, with 12 bases remaining between them. This CDR3 has 13 amino acids. Germline CDR1 is GTSNPN and CDR2 is SVGIG (reference sequence). CDR3 amino acids: CAWSPGRGQPQHF. CDR3 DNA sequence: TGTGCCTGGAGTCCCGGTCGGGGGCAGCCCCAGCATTTT.

This clone was counted a single time. The chain couples TRBV6-5 to TRBJ1-1, with 8 bases aligning to TRBD1. The V gene's germline CDR1 is MNHEY and CDR2 SVGAGI. The CDR3 has 14 residues. V was pared by 6 bases and J by 1 base, with 4 bases of the junction left unmatched. CDR3: CASSPGGWNTEAFF. CDR3 coding DNA: TGTGCCAGCAGCCCAGGGGGCTGGAACACTGAAGCTTTCTTT.

The chain links TRBV7-2 to TRBJ1-1; D gene unclear. CDR3 length: 13 amino acids. Germline CDR1 SGHTA, CDR2 FQGNSA. The V end was cut by 0 bases, the J end by 5 bases, with 7 bases between. The CDR3 region is CASSLAVRTEAFF. CDR3 sequence (DNA): TGTGCCAGCAGCTTAGCGGTCCGGACTGAAGCTTTCTTT.

The V and J genes are TRBV6-6 and TRBJ2-1; 9 bases are a match to TRBD2. The J segment lost 9 bases and the V segment lost 7 bases, leaving 16 bases of the junction unmatched. The CDR3 length is 16 residues. Germline V gives CDR1 MNHNY, CDR2 SVGAGI (reference sequence). CDR3 nucleotide sequence: TGTGCCAGCACCTCACGTGGTAGCGGGAGCGTCGGTGAGCAGTTCTTC. Amino acid sequence: CASTSRGSGSVGEQFF.

The rearrangement links TRBV9 to TRBJ1-3; no reliable D call. Trimming took off 4 bases at V and 0 bases at J, with 14 bases between the two ends. CDR3 length: 16 amino acids. Germline CDR1 SGDLS, CDR2 YYNGEE. Here the CDR3 reads CASSPRRESSGNTIYF. DNA of the CDR3: TGTGCCAGCAGCCCAAGGAGGGAGAGCTCTGGAAACACCATATATTTT.

This chain links TRBV7-3 with TRBJ2-5, with 14 bases lining up with TRBD2. V trimming: 4 bases; J trimming: 4 bases; junction bases outside the gene matches: 2. CDR3 length equals 15 residues. CDR1 and CDR2 (germline): SGHTA, FQGTGA. The CDR3 here is CASSSTSGRGETQYF. The CDR3 DNA reads TGTGCCAGCAGCTCGACTAGCGGGAGGGGAGAGACCCAGTACTTC. Using reference TRBV7-3 and TRBJ2-5 for the parts outside the CDR3, the full variable domain is GAGVSQTPSNKVTEKGKYVELRCDPISGHTALYWYRQSLGQGPEFLIYFQGTGAADDSGLPNDRFFAVRPEGSVSTLKIQRTERGDSAVYLCASSSTSGRGETQYFGPGTRLLVL.

As to this clone: Distinct nucleotide sequences in the sample also encode this CDR3. V usage is TRBV18 and J usage is TRBJ2-3; TRBD1 matches 11 bases. This CDR3 spans 14 amino acids. Trimming took 4 bases from V and 3 from J; bases not matched to a gene: 0. Germline CDR1 reads KGHSH; CDR2 reads LQKENI. The CDR3 protein is CASSRDRGTDTQYF. For the CDR3, the DNA is TGTGCCAGCTCACGGGACAGGGGGACAGATACGCAGTATTTT.

The CDR3 region is CATSTRGGGLGVEQFF. In DNA, the CDR3 is TGTGCCACCAGCACCCGAGGGGGGGGCCTAGGGGTTGAGCAGTTCTTC. This chain joins TRBV15 and TRBJ2-1; D may be TRBD2 (7 bases). The CDR3 runs to 16 residues. Germline V lookup: CDR1 LNHNV, CDR2 YYDKDF (reference sequence). V shed 4 bases and J shed 9 bases, with 22 bases lying between them.

The chain joins TRBV6-5 to TRBJ2-7, with 11 bases matching TRBD1. The CDR3 consists of 13 residues. The V gene's germline CDR1 is MNHEY and CDR2 SVGAGI. V trimming: 9 bases; J trimming: 2 bases; junction bases outside the gene matches: 3. The CDR3 nucleotides read TGTGCCAGTACGGACAGGGGGCCCTACGAGCAGTACTTC. Protein: CASTDRGPYEQYF.

V usage is TRBV28 and J usage is TRBJ2-3, with D unclear. The CDR3 spans 17 residues. The germline gives CDR1 MDHEN, CDR2 SYDVKM. V was pared by 0 bases and J by 2 bases, with 15 bases between. CDR3 sequence: CASSLWAESQNTDTQYF. The DNA of the CDR3 is TGTGCCAGCAGTTTATGGGCGGAGTCCCAAAACACAGATACGCAGTATTTT.

V usage is TRBV12-3 or TRBV12-4 and J usage is TRBJ2-5, with D possibly TRBD2 on 5 matching bases. Deletions cut 5 bases from V and 5 bases from J, with 12 bases between. The CDR3 runs to 13 residues. The CDR3 loop is CASSRGALETQYF. CDR3 DNA sequence: TGTGCCAGCAGTCGGGGAGCCCTGGAGACCCAGTACTTC.

This rearrangement joins TRBV6-1 to TRBJ2-3; tentatively, D is TRBD1 (6 bases). Germline assignment: CDR1 MNHNS and CDR2 SASEGT. Trimming took off 0 bases at V and 7 bases at J, with 11 bases between the two ends. This CDR3 has 14 amino acids. CDR3 bases: TGTGCCAGCAGTGAAGCGGGGGCGGGCCATACGCAGTATTTT. It translates to CASSEAGAGHTQYF.

The chain has TRBV7-2 and TRBJ2-3; D is possibly TRBD2 (6 bases). The germline CDR1 and CDR2 sequences are SGHTA and FQGNSA. The CDR3 totals 15 residues. V was cut by 1 base and J by 2 bases, with 10 bases left in between. This chain's CDR3 is CASSLGAGTTDTQYF. CDR3 DNA: TGTGCCAGCAGCTTAGGGGCGGGAACCACAGATACGCAGTATTTT.